This T cell receptor beta chain emerged from a study of HIV-infected patients and healthy controls. This clonotype has more than one count but fewer than ten. TCRdb passed the 5' RACE reads through MiXCR, listing each CDR3 protein once. Among some 20,000 distinct CDR3 sequences listed, around 20% were seen once. Germline-derived CDR1 and CDR2 are SGHRS and YFSETQ. V lost 3 bases and J lost 4, with 13 bases in between. The length of the CDR3 is 15 residues. J is TRBJ1-4 and V is TRBV5-1; D is uncertain. The material sequenced was CD8+ T cells from blood. The clonotype comes from a human donor in good health. CDR3 nucleotide sequence: TGCGCCAGCAGCTCGGACGGATCCAGTAATGAAAAACTGTTTTTT. The encoded protein is CASSSDGSSNEKLFF.